Detailed here is one TCR beta chain. This record comes from a study of CD8+ T cells in alopecia areata. Per germline, CDR1 LNHDA and CDR2 SQIVND (reference sequence). This CDR3 is 14 amino acids long. With 3 bases removed from V and 0 bases from J, the gap between germline ends came to 7 bases. Following RNA extraction, reverse transcription yielded cDNA that acted as the sequencing template. Here immunoSEQ multiplex PCR was the method, and the copy in TCRdb shows in-frame clones only, minus some. The sample lists over 120,000 clones; nearly 55% were seen once. Stated treatment: oral pan-JAK inhibitor, 5-10 mg twice daily.

The gene calls are TRBV19 and TRBJ2-3; the D is unclear. This TCR derives from a human donor with alopecia areata. Material: CD8+ T cells sorted from blood, obtained at week 4, from a patient treated with tofacitinib. The CDR3 reads CASSMVGSTDTQYF. Written as DNA, the CDR3 is TGTGCCAGTAGTATGGTAGGAAGCACAGATACGCAGTATTTT.